Listed below are T cell receptor beta chains from one sample, sequenced in a study of a mutant IDH1 vaccine in newly diagnosed glioma. For these receptors, no antigen is known. The data were produced by immunoSEQ multiplex PCR, yet TCRdb's version contains in-frame clones alone and is incomplete. The data contain tens of thousands of clones, approximately 86% of them singletons. The material was PBMCs, obtained from a glioma patient whose treatment included an IDH1 peptide vaccine. The source of these receptors is a woman between 18 and 29 years old with glioma. Some clones in this sample may be carry-over from other donors' samples. CDR3s include the opening cysteine and the closing phenylalanine or tryptophan. D genes are given only for firm matches. Size values are once, few and many counts, or a class for expanded clones, and some rows have none.

size	D	V	J	DNA	CDR3
NA	NA	TRBV11-2	TRBJ1-1	TGTGCCAGCAGCTTAAATAGGGGTGAAGCTTTCTTT	CASSLNRGEAFF
NA	TRBD2	TRBV4-2	TRBJ2-7	TGTGCCAGCAGCCAAGAAGCGAGACTAGCGGGATTCGAGCAGTACTTC	CASSQEARLAGFEQYF
NA	NA	TRBV5-6	TRBJ2-7	TGTGCCAGCAGTCATAGGACTTTCTCCTACGAGCAGTACTTC	CASSHRTFSYEQYF
NA	NA	TRBV21-1	TRBJ2-7	TGTGCCAGCAGCCCGTCTGGGACAGGCTACGAGCAGTACTTC	CASSPSGTGYEQYF
NA	NA	TRBV2	TRBJ1-2	TGTGCCAGCAGTGAGGAAGGGAACTATGGCTACACCTTC	CASSEEGNYGYTF
NA	NA	TRBV7-2	TRBJ2-7	TGTGCCAGCAGCTCCCGTAACGAGCAGTACTTC	CASSSRNEQYF
NA	NA	TRBV9	TRBJ2-2	TGTGCCAGCAGCGTAGCCGTAGGGGGAGGGGAGCTGTTTTTT	CASSVAVGGGELFF
NA	NA	TRBV9	TRBJ1-1	TGTGCCAGCCGGGGACAGAACACTGAAGCTTTCTTT	CASRGQNTEAFF
NA	TRBD1	TRBV10-3	TRBJ1-5	TGTGCCATCAGTGACCTTGGGGACAGGGAACATCAGCCCCAGCATTTT	CAISDLGDREHQPQHF
NA	NA	TRBV29-1	TRBJ1-2	TGCAGCGTTGTCCGGGAGGGAGGTAACTATGGCTACACCTTC	CSVVREGGNYGYTF
NA	NA	TRBV6-1	TRBJ2-7	TGTGCCAGCACTGCCGCCCATGGGGTCCCCTACGAGCAGTACTTC	CASTAAHGVPYEQYF
NA	NA	TRBV6-5	TRBJ2-7	TGTGCCAGCAGTTACCTGAGAGGGAGCGAGCAGTACTTC	CASSYLRGSEQYF
NA	NA	TRBV10-3	TRBJ2-5	TGTGCCATCAGCAGAACTACCCGGGAAGAGACCCAGTACTTC	CAISRTTREETQYF
NA	NA	TRBV7-8	TRBJ1-1	TGTGCCAGCAGCGTCCCTTCCCCGATTAAGGGGACTGAAGCTTTCTTT	CASSVPSPIKGTEAFF
few	NA	TRBV4-3	TRBJ2-7	TGCGCCAGCAGCCAGTGGGCGGCAGTCGACTCCTACGAGCAGTACTTC	CASSQWAAVDSYEQYF
few	TRBD1	TRBV27	TRBJ1-2	TGTGCCAGCAGGGGACAGAATAACTATGGCTACACCTTC	CASRGQNNYGYTF
NA	NA	TRBV6-6	TRBJ2-3	TGTGCCTGCCAAGGGCGATCCTCAGATACGCAGTATTTT	CACQGRSSDTQYF